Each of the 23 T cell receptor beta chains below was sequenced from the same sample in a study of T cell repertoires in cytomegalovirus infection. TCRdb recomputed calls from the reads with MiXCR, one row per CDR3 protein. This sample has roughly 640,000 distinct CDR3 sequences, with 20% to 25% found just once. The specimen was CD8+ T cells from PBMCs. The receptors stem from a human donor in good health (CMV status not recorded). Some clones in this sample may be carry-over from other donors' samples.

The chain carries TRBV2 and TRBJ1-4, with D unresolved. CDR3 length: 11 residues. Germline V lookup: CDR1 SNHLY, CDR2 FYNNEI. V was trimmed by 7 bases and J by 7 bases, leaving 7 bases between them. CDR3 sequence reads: CASTEGEKLFF. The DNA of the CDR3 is TGTGCCAGCACCGAGGGTGAAAAACTGTTTTTT.

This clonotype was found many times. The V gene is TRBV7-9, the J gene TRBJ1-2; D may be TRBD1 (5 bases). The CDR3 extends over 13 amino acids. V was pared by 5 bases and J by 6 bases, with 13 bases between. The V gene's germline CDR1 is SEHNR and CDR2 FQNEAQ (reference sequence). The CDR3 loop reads CASSIAGVDGYTF. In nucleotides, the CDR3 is TGTGCCAGCAGCATCGCGGGGGTCGATGGCTACACCTTC. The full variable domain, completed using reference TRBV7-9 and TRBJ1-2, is DTGVSQNPRHKITKRGQNVTFRCDPISEHNRLYWYRQTLGQGPEFLTYFQNEAQLEKSRLLSDRFSAERPKGSFSTLEIQRTEQGDSAMYLCASSIAGVDGYTFGSGTRLTVV.

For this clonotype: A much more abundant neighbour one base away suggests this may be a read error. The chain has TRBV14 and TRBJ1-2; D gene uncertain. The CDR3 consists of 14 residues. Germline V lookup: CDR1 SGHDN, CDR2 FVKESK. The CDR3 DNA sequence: TGTGTCAGCAGCCAAGAAGTGAGCCCCTATGGCTACACCTTC. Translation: CVSSQEVSPYGYTF. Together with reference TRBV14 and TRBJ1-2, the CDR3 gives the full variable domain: EAGVTQFPSHSVIEKGQTVTLRCDPISGHDNLYWYRRVMGKEIKFLLHFVKESKQDESGMPNNRFLAERTGGTYSTLKVQPAELEDSGVYFCVSSQEVSPYGYTFGSGTRLTVV.

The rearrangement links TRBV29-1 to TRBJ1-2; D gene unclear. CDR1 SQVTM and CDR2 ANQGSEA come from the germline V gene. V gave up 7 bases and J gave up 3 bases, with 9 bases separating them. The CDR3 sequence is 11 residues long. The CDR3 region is CSADYYYGYTF. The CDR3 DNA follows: TGCAGCGCCGACTATTACTATGGCTACACCTTC.

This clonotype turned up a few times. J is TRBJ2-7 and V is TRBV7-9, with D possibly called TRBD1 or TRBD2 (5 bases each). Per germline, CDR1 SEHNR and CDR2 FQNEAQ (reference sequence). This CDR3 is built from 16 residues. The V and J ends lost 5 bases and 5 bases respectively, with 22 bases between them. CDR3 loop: CASSARDPSPGDEQYF. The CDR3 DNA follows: TGTGCCAGCAGCGCCCGGGACCCCAGCCCTGGCGACGAGCAGTACTTC.

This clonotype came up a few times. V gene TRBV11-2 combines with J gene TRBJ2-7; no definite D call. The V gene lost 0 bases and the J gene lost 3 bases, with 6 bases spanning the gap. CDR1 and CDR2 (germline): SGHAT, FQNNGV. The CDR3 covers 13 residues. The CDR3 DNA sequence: TGTGCCAGCAGCTTAGATCCTTACTACGAGCAGTACGTC. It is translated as CASSLDPYYEQYV.

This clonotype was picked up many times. CDR3 DNA sequence: TGTGCCAGTTTAGGGGGCAGCTCCTACAATGAGCAGTTCTTC. Translation gives CASLGGSSYNEQFF. The V call is TRBV5-5, the J call TRBJ2-1; TRBD1 agrees at 7 bases. The CDR3 loop spans 14 amino acids. V dropped 8 bases and J dropped 0; count of bases not matched to a gene: 5. In germline, CDR1 is SGHKS, CDR2 YYEKEE (reference sequence).

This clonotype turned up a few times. The CDR3 sequence is CASSLGYWEAGGYTF. CDR3 coding DNA: TGCGCCAGCAGCCTCGGGTATTGGGAGGCGGGAGGCTACACCTTC. The J gene is TRBJ1-2, the V gene TRBV4-3; no definite D call. The V end lost 4 bases, the J end lost 8 bases, and 20 bases lay between the germline ends. The CDR3 spans 15 residues. The germline gives CDR1 LGHNA, CDR2 YSLEER.

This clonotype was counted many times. CDR3 DNA sequence: TGTGCCAGCAGGTCGGACTTTCTAGCCCCAGATACGCAGTATTTT. This sequence encodes CASRSDFLAPDTQYF. The gene calls are TRBV7-9 and TRBJ2-3; D is possibly TRBD2 (5 bases). CDR3 length: 15 residues. Germline CDR1 SEHNR, CDR2 FQNEAQ (reference sequence). V lost 6 bases and J lost 4, with 17 bases in between.

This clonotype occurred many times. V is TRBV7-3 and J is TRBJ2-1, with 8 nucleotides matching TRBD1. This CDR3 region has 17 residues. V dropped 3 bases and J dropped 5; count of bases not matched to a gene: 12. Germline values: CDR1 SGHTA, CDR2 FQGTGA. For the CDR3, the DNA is TGTGCCAGCAGCTTCTATCCCCGGGACAGGCCACACAATGAGCAGTTCTTC. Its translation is CASSFYPRDRPHNEQFF.

CDR3 amino acids: CSVGGGAAPGELFF. Written as DNA, the CDR3 is TGCAGCGTTGGGGGGGGGGCAGCCCCCGGGGAGCTGTTTTTT. The chain recombines TRBV29-1 with TRBJ2-2, with D tentatively TRBD2 (7 bases). Germline values: CDR1 SQVTM, CDR2 ANQGSEA. The CDR3 spans 14 residues. The V end was cut by 4 bases, the J end by 6 bases, with 15 bases between.

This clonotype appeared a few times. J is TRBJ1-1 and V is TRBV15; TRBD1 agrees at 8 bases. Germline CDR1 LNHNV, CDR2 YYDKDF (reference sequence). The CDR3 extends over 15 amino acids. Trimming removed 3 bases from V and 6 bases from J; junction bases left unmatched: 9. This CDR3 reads CATSRGDRMRAEAFF. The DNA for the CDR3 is TGTGCCACCAGCAGGGGGGACAGGATGAGGGCTGAAGCTTTCTTT.

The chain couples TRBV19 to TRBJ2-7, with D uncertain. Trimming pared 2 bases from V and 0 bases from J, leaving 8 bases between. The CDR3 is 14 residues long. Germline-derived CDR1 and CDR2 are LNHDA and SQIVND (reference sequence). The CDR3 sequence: CASSITTTSYEQYF. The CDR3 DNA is TGTGCCAGTAGTATAACGACCACCTCCTACGAGCAGTACTTC.

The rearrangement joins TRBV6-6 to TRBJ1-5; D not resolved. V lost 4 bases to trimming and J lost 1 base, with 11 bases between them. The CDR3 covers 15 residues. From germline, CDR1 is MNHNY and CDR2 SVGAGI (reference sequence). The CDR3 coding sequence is TGTGCCAGCAGTTCTGATTTCTTAAGCAATCAGCCCCAGCATTTT. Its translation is CASSSDFLSNQPQHF.

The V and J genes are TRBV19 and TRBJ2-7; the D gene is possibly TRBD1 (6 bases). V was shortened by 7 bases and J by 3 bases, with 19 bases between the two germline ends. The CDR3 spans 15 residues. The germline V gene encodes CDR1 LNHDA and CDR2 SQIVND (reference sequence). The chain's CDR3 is CASTMTGSRFYEQYV. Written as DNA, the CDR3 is TGTGCCAGTACCATGACAGGTTCCCGATTCTACGAGCAGTACGTC.

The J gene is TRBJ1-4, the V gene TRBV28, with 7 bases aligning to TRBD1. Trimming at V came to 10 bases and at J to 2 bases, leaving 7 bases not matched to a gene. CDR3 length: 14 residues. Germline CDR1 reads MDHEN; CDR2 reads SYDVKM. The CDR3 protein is CAIQGVATNEKLFF. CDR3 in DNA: TGTGCCATCCAGGGGGTGGCGACTAATGAAAAACTGTTTTTT. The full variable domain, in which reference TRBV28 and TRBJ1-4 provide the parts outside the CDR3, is DVKVTQSSRYLVKRTGEKVFLECVQDMDHENMFWYRQDPGLGLRLIYFSYDVKMKEKGDIPEGYSVSREKKERFSLILESASTNQTSMYLCAIQGVATNEKLFFGSGTQLSVL.

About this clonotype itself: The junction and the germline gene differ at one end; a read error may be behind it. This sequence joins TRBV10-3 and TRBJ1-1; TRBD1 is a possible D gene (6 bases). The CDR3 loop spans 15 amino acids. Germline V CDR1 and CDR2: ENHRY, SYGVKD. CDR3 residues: CAISDRTPGGTEASF. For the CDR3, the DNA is TGTGCCATCAGTGACAGGACGCCCGGGGGCACTGAAGCTTCCTTT.

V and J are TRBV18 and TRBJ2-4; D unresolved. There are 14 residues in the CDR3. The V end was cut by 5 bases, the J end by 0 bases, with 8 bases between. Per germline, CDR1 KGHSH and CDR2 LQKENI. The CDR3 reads CASSGRLAKNIQYF. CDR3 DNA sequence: TGTGCCAGCTCAGGAAGACTAGCCAAAAACATTCAGTACTTC.

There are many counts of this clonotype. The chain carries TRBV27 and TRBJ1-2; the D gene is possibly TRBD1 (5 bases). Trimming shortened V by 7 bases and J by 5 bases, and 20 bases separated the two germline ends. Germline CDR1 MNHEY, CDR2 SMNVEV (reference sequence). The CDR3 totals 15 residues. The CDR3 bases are TGTGCCAGCATGGGTATCAGAGGGACGGAGTATGGCTACACCTTC. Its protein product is CASMGIRGTEYGYTF.

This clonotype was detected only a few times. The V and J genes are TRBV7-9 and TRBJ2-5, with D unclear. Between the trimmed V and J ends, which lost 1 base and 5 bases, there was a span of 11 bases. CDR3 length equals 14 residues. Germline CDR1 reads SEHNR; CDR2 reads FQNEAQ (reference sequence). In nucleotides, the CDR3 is TGTGCCAGCAGCTTAGTACTTGCTTTCGAGACCCAGTACTTC. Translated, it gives CASSLVLAFETQYF.

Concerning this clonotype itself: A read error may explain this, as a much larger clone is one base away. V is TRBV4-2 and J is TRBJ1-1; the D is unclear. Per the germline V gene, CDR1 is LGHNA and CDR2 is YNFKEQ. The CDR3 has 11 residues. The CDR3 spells CANSQDTEAFF. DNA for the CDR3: TGTGCCAACAGCCAAGATACTGAAGCTTTCTTT.

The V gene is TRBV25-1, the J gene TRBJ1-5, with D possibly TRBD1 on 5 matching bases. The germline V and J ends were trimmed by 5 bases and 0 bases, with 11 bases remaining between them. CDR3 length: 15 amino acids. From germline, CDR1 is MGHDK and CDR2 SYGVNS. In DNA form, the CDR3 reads TGTGCCAGCAGTACGTCAGGGCATAGCAATCAGCCCCAGCATTTT. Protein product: CASSTSGHSNQPQHF.

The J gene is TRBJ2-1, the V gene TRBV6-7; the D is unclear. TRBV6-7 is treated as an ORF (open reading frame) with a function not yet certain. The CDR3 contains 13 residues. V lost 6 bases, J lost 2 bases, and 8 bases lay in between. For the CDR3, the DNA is TGTGCCAGCAGCTCCCACCCCTACAATGAGCAGTTCTTC. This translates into CASSSHPYNEQFF.